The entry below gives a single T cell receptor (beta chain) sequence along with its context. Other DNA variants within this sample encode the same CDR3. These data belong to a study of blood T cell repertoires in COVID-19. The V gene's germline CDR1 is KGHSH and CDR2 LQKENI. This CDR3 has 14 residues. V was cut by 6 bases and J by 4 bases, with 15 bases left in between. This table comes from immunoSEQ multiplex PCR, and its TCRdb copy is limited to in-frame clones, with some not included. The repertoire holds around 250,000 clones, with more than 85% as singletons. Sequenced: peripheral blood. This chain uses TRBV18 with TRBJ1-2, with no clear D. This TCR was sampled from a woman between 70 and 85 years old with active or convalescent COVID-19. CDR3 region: CASSPAGESYGYTF. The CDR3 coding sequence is TGTGCCAGCTCCCCAGCCGGGGAGTCCTATGGCTACACCTTC. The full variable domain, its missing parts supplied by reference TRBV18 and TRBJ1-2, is NAGVMQNPRHLVRRRGQEARLRCSPMKGHSHVYWYRQLPEEGLKFMVYLQKENIIDESGMPKERFSAEFPKEGPSILRIQQVVRGDSAAYFCASSPAGESYGYTFGSGTRLTVV.